Included here is one TCR beta chain sequence, with context. Antigen specificity is unknown. Produced via immunoSEQ multiplex PCR; TCRdb's table is partial and in-frame only. The table includes tens of thousands of clones, roughly four fifths detected once. The record originates from a study of vaccination effects on CD4 cells after COVID-19. Antigen-specific CD4+ T cell clonotypes were called by their expansion after viral peptide-pool culture in ViraFEST. At the end of roughly 9 days of culture, CD4+ T cells were isolated. The cohort was immunized with two doses of either the BNT162b2 or mRNA-1273 vaccine. Looked up from germline, CDR1 is LNHDA and CDR2 is SQIVND (reference sequence). The CDR3 contains 15 residues. V gave up 6 bases and J gave up 2 bases, with 11 bases separating them.

The specimen comprised CD4+ T cells from PBMCs cultured with HCoV-229E spike peptides, sampled after COVID-19 vaccination. The sequence was obtained from a human donor who received a COVID-19 vaccine. The gene calls are TRBV19 and TRBJ1-6; D is ambiguous. The CDR3 protein is CASRTAGPYNSPLHF. The CDR3 DNA reads TGTGCCAGTAGAACCGCCGGCCCCTATAATTCACCCCTCCACTTT.